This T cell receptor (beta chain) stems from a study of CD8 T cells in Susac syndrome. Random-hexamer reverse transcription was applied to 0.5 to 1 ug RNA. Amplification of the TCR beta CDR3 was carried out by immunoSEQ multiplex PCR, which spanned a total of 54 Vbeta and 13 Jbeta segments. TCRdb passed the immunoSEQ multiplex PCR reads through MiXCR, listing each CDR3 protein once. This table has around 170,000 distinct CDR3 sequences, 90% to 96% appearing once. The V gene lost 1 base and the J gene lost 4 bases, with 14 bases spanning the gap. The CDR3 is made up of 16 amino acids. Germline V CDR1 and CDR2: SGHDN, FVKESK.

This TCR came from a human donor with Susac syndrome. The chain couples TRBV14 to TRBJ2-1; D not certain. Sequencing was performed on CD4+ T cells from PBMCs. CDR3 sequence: CASSQAISGFYNEQFF. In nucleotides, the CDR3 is TGTGCCAGCAGCCAAGCGATAAGTGGGTTTTACAATGAGCAGTTCTTC.